Each of the 27 T cell receptor beta chains below was sequenced from the same sample in a study of T cells in Graves' hyperthyroidism and ophthalmopathy. The investigators amplified TCR beta CDR3 regions from RNA transcripts. TCR CDR3 regions were first amplified by RT-PCR with HTBI primers. In TCRdb, the multiplex PCR reads were re-called with MiXCR into one record per CDR3 protein. The profile covers some 550,000 distinct CDR3 sequences, with more than 20% appearing a single time and less than 30% taken by the ten largest. Sequencing was performed on blood. The receptors stem from a man aged 18 to 29 with Graves' hyperthyroidism.

This clonotype was seen only a few times. A much larger clone sits a single nucleotide away, making a read error possible. V gene TRBV6-4 combines with J gene TRBJ2-7; either TRBD1 or TRBD2 may supply D (5 bases each). The CDR3 is made up of 16 amino acids. The V end lost 1 base, the J end lost 3 bases, and 16 bases lay between the germline ends. Germline V CDR1 and CDR2: MRHNA, SNTAGT. The DNA of the CDR3 is TGTGCCAGCAGTGACTTGGGACGGACCCTATACTACGAGCAGTACTTC. Translating gives CASSDLGRTLYYEQYF.

This clonotype was detected many times. The rearrangement joins TRBV11-3 to TRBJ2-7, with D perhaps TRBD1 (5 bases). CDR1 and CDR2 (germline): SGHNT, YENEEA. Trimming took off 6 bases at V and 6 bases at J, with 12 bases between the two ends. CDR3 size: 12 residues. In DNA form, the CDR3 reads TGTGCCAGCAGTCGGCAGGACACCGAGCAGTACTTC. The encoded protein is CASSRQDTEQYF. The whole variable domain, filled in from reference TRBV11-3 and TRBJ2-7, reads EAGVVQSPRYKIIEKKQPVAFWCNPISGHNTLYWYLQNLGQGPELLIRYENEEAVDDSQLPKDRFSAERLKGVDSTLKIQPAELGDSAVYLCASSRQDTEQYFGPGTRLTVT.

This clonotype appeared many times. This chain uses TRBV7-9 with TRBJ1-2; 7 bases are shared with TRBD1. The trim removed 6 bases at V and 3 bases at J, leaving 10 bases unmatched. CDR1 SEHNR and CDR2 FQNEAQ come from the germline V gene (reference sequence). The CDR3 runs to 15 residues. The CDR3 loop is CASSRWTGPDYGYTF. The CDR3 DNA is TGTGCCAGCAGTCGGTGGACAGGACCAGACTATGGCTACACCTTC.

This clonotype was counted a few times. The chain combines TRBV5-1 with TRBJ2-5, with 7 bases fitting TRBD1. The V gene's germline CDR1 is SGHRS and CDR2 YFSETQ. There are 15 residues in the CDR3. V gave up 4 bases and J gave up 1 base; unmatched junction bases: 7. The CDR3 coding sequence is TGCGCCAGCAGCCCAGCCAGGGACAGCCAAGAGACCCAGTACTTC. Protein product: CASSPARDSQETQYF.

This clonotype was counted many times. The chain carries TRBV12-3 or TRBV12-4 and TRBJ2-7, with 7 bases lining up with TRBD1. V was pared by 6 bases and J by 1 base, with 6 bases of the junction left unmatched. CDR3 length: 14 amino acids. CDR3 in DNA: TGTGCCAGCAGCCCGACAGGGTTATCCTACGAGCAGTACTTC. Protein sequence: CASSPTGLSYEQYF.

This clonotype was recorded at least ten times. The gene calls are TRBV6-1 and TRBJ2-5; D call uncertain. The germline V gene encodes CDR1 MNHNS and CDR2 SASEGT. Trimming took off 2 bases at V and 4 bases at J, with 5 bases between the two ends. The CDR3 loop spans 12 amino acids. CDR3 amino acids: CASSEPGETQYF. The DNA of the CDR3 is TGTGCCAGCAGTGAACCTGGAGAGACCCAGTACTTC.

The CDR3 reads CASSLRPRDREAFF. In DNA form, the CDR3 reads TGTGCCAGCAGTTTACGGCCCCGGGACAGAGAAGCTTTCTTT. The V gene is TRBV28, the J gene TRBJ1-1; TRBD1 aligns across 7 bases. From germline, CDR1 is MDHEN and CDR2 SYDVKM. The junction had 8 bases not matched to a gene; V was cut back by 2 bases and J by 8 bases. This CDR3 region has 14 residues.

In its sample, this clonotype was seen many times. The chain is built from TRBV7-8 and TRBJ2-2, with D uncertain. Trimming removed 0 bases at V and 4 bases at J, with 6 bases between. This CDR3 region has 14 residues. The germline gives CDR1 SGHVS, CDR2 FQNEAQ. CDR3 nucleotides: TGTGCCAGCAGCTTAGCGTACAGCACCGGGGAGCTGTTTTTT. The encoded protein is CASSLAYSTGELFF.

This clonotype has at least ten counts. The chain couples TRBV11-2 to TRBJ2-2; D is uncertain. CDR1 is SGHAT, CDR2 FQNNGV, per germline. The CDR3 length is 13 residues. V lost 3 bases to trimming and J lost 6 bases, with 8 bases between them. CDR3 region: CASSFSGAGELFF. In DNA, the CDR3 is TGTGCCAGCAGCTTCAGTGGGGCCGGGGAGCTGTTTTTT.

In this sample, this clonotype turned up many times. The chain links TRBV7-8 to TRBJ1-2; 9 nucleotides align to TRBD1. V shed 5 bases and J 7 bases; nucleotides not matched to a gene: 8. The germline V gene has CDR1 SGHVS and CDR2 FQNEAQ. CDR3 length: 14 amino acids. CDR3 nucleotides: TGTGCCAGCAGCCTCGGGGGACAGGGAGGTGGCTACACCTTC. Amino acid sequence: CASSLGGQGGGYTF. The variable domain in full, with the rest retrieved from reference TRBV7-8 and TRBJ1-2, is GAGVSQSPRYKVAKRGQDVALRCDPISGHVSLFWYQQALGQGPEFLTYFQNEAQLDKSGLPSDRFFAERPEGSVSTLKIQRTQQEDSAVYLCASSLGGQGGGYTFGSGTRLTVV.

This clonotype was recorded at least ten times. The chain carries TRBV28 and TRBJ1-1, with unresolved D. This CDR3 spans 14 amino acids. V lost 4 bases and J lost 5, with 14 bases in between. Germline CDR1 MDHEN, CDR2 SYDVKM. The CDR3 loop reads CASSYFDRETEAFF. The CDR3, as DNA: TGTGCCAGCAGTTACTTTGATAGAGAGACTGAAGCTTTCTTT.

This clonotype came up a few times. The chain joins TRBV15 to TRBJ1-2; D ambiguous. CDR1 and CDR2 (germline): LNHNV, YYDKDF (reference sequence). With 3 bases removed from V and 6 bases from J, the gap between germline ends came to 17 bases. CDR3 length: 15 amino acids. DNA of the CDR3: TGTGCCACCAGCAGGGAGACGGTGGTCTTAAATGGCTACACCTTC. This codes for CATSRETVVLNGYTF.

This clonotype was observed many times. This chain joins TRBV28 and TRBJ2-2, with 8 bases identical to TRBD1. The CDR3 totals 15 residues. Germline loops: CDR1 MDHEN, CDR2 SYDVKM. Losses at the gene ends were 9 bases for V and 4 bases for J; bases not matched to a gene: 10. CDR3 residues: CASGGRTGSTGELFF. The CDR3, as DNA: TGTGCCAGTGGGGGCAGGACAGGGTCCACCGGGGAGCTGTTTTTT.

The CDR3: CAWSVTGIPYNSPLHF. In nucleotides, the CDR3 is TGTGCCTGGAGTGTAACAGGGATACCCTATAATTCACCCCTCCACTTT. The chain recombines TRBV30 with TRBJ1-6, with D possibly matching TRBD1 (6 bases). CDR3 length: 16 amino acids. Trimming cost V 0 bases and J 2 bases, with 11 bases left between them. From germline, CDR1 is GTSNPN and CDR2 SVGIG (reference sequence).

This clonotype was picked up many times. The chain is built from TRBV28 and TRBJ1-1; D call uncertain. V shed 2 bases and J shed 1 base, with 8 bases lying between them. CDR3 length: 14 residues. Germline-derived CDR1 and CDR2 are MDHEN and SYDVKM. CDR3 sequence reads: CASSLRTANTEAFF. In DNA, the CDR3 is TGTGCCAGCAGTTTAAGAACAGCGAACACTGAAGCTTTCTTT. The complete variable domain, with remaining parts taken from reference TRBV28 and TRBJ1-1, reads DVKVTQSSRYLVKRTGEKVFLECVQDMDHENMFWYRQDPGLGLRLIYFSYDVKMKEKGDIPEGYSVSREKKERFSLILESASTNQTSMYLCASSLRTANTEAFFGQGTRLTVV.

The rearrangement links TRBV20-1 to TRBJ1-5; D gene uncertain. Germline V lookup: CDR1 DFQATT, CDR2 SNEGSKA (reference sequence). Trimming removed 5 bases at V and 0 bases at J, with 11 bases between. The CDR3 sequence is 14 residues long. In DNA form, the CDR3 reads TGCAGTGCTCACGGACCCTATAGCAATCAGCCCCAGCATTTT. Protein: CSAHGPYSNQPQHF.

This clonotype was seen ten or more times. This chain uses TRBV29-1 with TRBJ1-2; D gene uncertain. Germline V gene data show CDR1 as SQVTM and CDR2 as ANQGSEA. The V end lost 3 bases, the J end lost 1 base, and 6 bases lay between the germline ends. This CDR3 is built from 12 residues. CDR3 sequence reads: CSVDSSNYGYTF. DNA of the CDR3: TGCAGCGTTGACAGCAGTAACTATGGCTACACCTTC.

The rearrangement joins TRBV4-1 to TRBJ1-5; D uncertain. The V end lost 0 bases, the J end lost 2 bases, and 11 bases lay between the germline ends. The V gene's germline CDR1 is MGHRA and CDR2 YSYEKL. The CDR3 runs 16 residues. Written as DNA, the CDR3 is TGCGCCAGCAGCCAAGATCGGGTCGGGGGCAATCAGCCCCAGCATTTT. Protein sequence: CASSQDRVGGNQPQHF.

This clonotype was recorded at least ten times. The chain links TRBV5-6 to TRBJ1-1; 11 bases agree with TRBD1. The CDR3 is 16 residues long. J lost 4 bases, V lost 0 bases, and 5 bases had no gene match. The germline V gene encodes CDR1 SGHDT and CDR2 YYEEEE. DNA of the CDR3: TGTGCCAGCAGCTTGGAATATGGGACAGGGGGCACTGAAGCTTTCTTT. It codes for CASSLEYGTGGTEAFF.

In this sample, this clonotype turned up many times. V gene TRBV6-1 combines with J gene TRBJ1-1; D gene unclear. Germline V gene data show CDR1 as MNHNS and CDR2 as SASEGT. CDR3 size: 12 residues. V lost 10 bases to trimming and J lost 0 bases, with 9 bases between them. The CDR3 region has the DNA TGTGCCACCCACACATTGAACACTGAAGCTTTCTTT. Translation: CATHTLNTEAFF.

Many counts were recorded for this clonotype. The CDR3 DNA reads TGTGCCAGCAGTTACGTGGTCAAAGTGGGCACTGAAGCTTTCTTT. Translating it yields CASSYVVKVGTEAFF. V is TRBV6-5 and J is TRBJ1-1; D is uncertain. Trimming left V 2 bases short and J 4 bases short, with 14 bases between. CDR3 length equals 15 residues. Germline CDR1 and CDR2: MNHEY and SVGAGI.

This clonotype showed up many times. The CDR3 spells CASSPRSNTEAFF. The CDR3 DNA reads as TGTGCCAGCAGCCCTCGGTCAAACACTGAAGCTTTCTTT. The chain employs TRBV3-1 and TRBJ1-1; D remains unclear. Per the germline V gene, CDR1 is LGHDT and CDR2 is YNNKEL (reference sequence). CDR3 length: 13 residues. Trimming took 4 bases from V and 2 from J, leaving 8 bases between them.

This clonotype was detected ten times or more. The chain carries TRBV28 and TRBJ1-2; D unclear. V was cut by 2 bases and J by 6 bases, with 13 bases left in between. This CDR3 has 14 amino acids. Germline CDR1 is MDHEN and CDR2 is SYDVKM. The CDR3 bases are TGTGCCAGCAGTTTAGAGTTTCCGACTAATGGCTACACCTTC. Translation: CASSLEFPTNGYTF.

This clonotype was seen a single time. At one end, the junction sequence differs from germline, possibly due to a read error. V is TRBV5-1 and J is TRBJ1-2; D remains ambiguous. The germline CDR1 and CDR2 sequences are SGHRS and YFSETQ. The CDR3 is 12 residues long. In nucleotides, the CDR3 is TGCGCCAGCAGCTTGGATAACCATGGCTACACCTTC. This gives the protein CASSLDNHGYTF.

V and J are TRBV6-2 or TRBV6-3 and TRBJ2-2, with D hard to call. The CDR3 totals 15 residues. Germline V lookup: CDR1 MNHEY, CDR2 SVGEGT. Trimming took off 0 bases at V and 4 bases at J, with 9 bases between the two ends. The CDR3 coding sequence is TGTGCCAGCAGTTACTCTGGTGGAATCACCGGGGAGCTGTTTTTT. Translating it yields CASSYSGGITGELFF.

This clonotype was seen only a few times. J is TRBJ1-6 and V is TRBV18, with TRBD1 matching 9 bases. V lost 0 bases, J lost 8 bases, and 5 bases stayed unmatched. The germline V gene has CDR1 KGHSH and CDR2 LQKENI. The CDR3 runs to 16 residues. CDR3: CASSPPGQGMDSPLHF. In DNA, the CDR3 is TGTGCCAGCTCACCACCTGGACAGGGGATGGATTCACCCCTCCACTTT.

A few counts support this clonotype. The CDR3 sequence is CSATQGTGVHEQYF. The DNA for the CDR3 is TGCAGTGCTACCCAGGGGACAGGGGTTCACGAGCAGTACTTC. The chain carries TRBV20-1 and TRBJ2-7; TRBD1 matches 10 bases. The CDR3 has 14 amino acids. Germline V gene data show CDR1 as DFQATT and CDR2 as SNEGSKA (reference sequence). J gave up 5 bases and V 4 bases, and 8 bases lay outside the gene matches.